The sequence of this T cell receptor beta chain was determined in a study of human T cells and chemical hapten exposure. About the study: While the roughly 25-week study was under way, patients received diphenylcyclopropenone on the scalp every week.

This clonotype has just a few counts. The antigen remains undetermined. TCRdb re-analysed the RACE reads in MiXCR, keeping a single row per CDR3 protein. The table includes under 100,000 distinct CDR3 sequences, about 9.4% detected once. Time point in this sample: patch test 2, 6 weeks after DPC sensitization. Described treatment: therapeutic diphenylcyclopropenone sensitization with weekly scalp DPC. Study observations and caveats: Large CDR3 similarity clusters arose significantly more often from expanded TCRs than from controls.

Trimming removed 1 base from V and 3 bases from J, with 16 bases in between. This CDR3 is 18 amino acids long. Germline values: CDR1 MDHEN, CDR2 SYDVKM. The sequences come from whole blood, collected in connection with sensitization to the hapten diphenylcyclopropenone (DPC). This sequence originates from a woman in her 30s with alopecia areata. Some clones in this sample may be carry-over from other donors' samples. The chain uses TRBV28 and TRBJ1-6, with D possibly being TRBD1 (6 bases). The CDR3 DNA follows: TGTGCCAGCAGTTTATCGTCGGAGGACAGTCTCTATAATTCACCCCTCCACTTT. This sequence encodes CASSLSSEDSLYNSPLHF.